This entry describes one T cell receptor beta chain. These data belong to a study of blood T cell repertoires in COVID-19. Study overall: The origin of the acute and convalescent COVID-19 samples was the United States, Italy and Spain. T cells, B-cell-depleted T cells, or PBMCs provided the cDNA or gDNA that served as material.

The CDR3 is 16 amino acids. J gave up 5 bases and V 3 bases, and 10 bases lay outside the gene matches. Germline V gives CDR1 SGHDT, CDR2 YYEEEE. In the source study's methods: Reference gene primers were amplified, and this amplification served to estimate nucleated cell counts. Repertoires were generated with immunoSEQ multiplex PCR, while TCRdb's copy carries only in-frame clones and drops some. For V, J and clone size, that table is used; D and trimming come from the DNA. The sample holds about 73,000 clones, roughly four fifths seen once. J is TRBJ2-1 and V is TRBV5-6, with 8 bases matching TRBD2. The receptor comes from a woman aged 55 to 70 with acute or convalescent COVID-19. The material sequenced was peripheral blood. This CDR3 reads CASSSLGGVFHNEQFF. The CDR3 nucleotides are TGTGCCAGCAGCTCCCTCGGGGGGGTGTTCCACAATGAGCAGTTCTTC.